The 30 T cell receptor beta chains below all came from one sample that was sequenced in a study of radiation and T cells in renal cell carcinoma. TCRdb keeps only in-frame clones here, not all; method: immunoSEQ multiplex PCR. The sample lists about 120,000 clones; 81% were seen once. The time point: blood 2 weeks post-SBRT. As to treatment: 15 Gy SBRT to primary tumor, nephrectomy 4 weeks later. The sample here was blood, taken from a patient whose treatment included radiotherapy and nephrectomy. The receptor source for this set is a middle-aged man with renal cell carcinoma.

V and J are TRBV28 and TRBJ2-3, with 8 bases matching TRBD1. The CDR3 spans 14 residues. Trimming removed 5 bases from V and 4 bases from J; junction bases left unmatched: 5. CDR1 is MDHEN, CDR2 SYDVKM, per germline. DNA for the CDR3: TGTGCCAGCAGTCTGACAGGGGTCCCAGATACGCAGTATTTT. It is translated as CASSLTGVPDTQYF.

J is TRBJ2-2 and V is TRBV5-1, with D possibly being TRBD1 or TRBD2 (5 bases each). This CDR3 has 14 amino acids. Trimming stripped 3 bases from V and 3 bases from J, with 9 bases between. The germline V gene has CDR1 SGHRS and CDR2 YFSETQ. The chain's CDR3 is CASSWGRDTGELFF. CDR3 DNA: TGCGCCAGCAGCTGGGGACGGGACACCGGGGAGCTGTTTTTT.

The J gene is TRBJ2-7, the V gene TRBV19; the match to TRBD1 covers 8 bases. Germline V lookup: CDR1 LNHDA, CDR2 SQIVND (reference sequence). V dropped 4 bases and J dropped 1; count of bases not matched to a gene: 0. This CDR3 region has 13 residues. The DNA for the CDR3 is TGTGCCAGTAGTAGACAGGGGTCCTACGAGCAGTACTTC. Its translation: CASSRQGSYEQYF.

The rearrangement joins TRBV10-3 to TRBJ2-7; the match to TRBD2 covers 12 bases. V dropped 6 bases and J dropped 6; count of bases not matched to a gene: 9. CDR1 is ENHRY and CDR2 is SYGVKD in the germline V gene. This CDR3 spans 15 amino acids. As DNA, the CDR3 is TGTGCCATCAGCGTTGCTAGCGGGGGGGCGGGCGAGCAGTACTTC. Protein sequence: CAISVASGGAGEQYF.

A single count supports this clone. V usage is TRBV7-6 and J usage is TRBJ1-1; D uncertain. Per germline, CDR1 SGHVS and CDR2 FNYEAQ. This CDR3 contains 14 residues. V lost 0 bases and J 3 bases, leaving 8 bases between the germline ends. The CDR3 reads CASSLAWGDTEAFF. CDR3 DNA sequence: TGTGCCAGCAGCTTAGCGTGGGGTGACACTGAAGCTTTCTTT.

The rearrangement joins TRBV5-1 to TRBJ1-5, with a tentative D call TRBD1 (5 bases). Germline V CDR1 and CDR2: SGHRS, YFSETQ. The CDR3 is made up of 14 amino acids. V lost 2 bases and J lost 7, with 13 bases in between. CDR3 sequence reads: CASSLGQEGQPQHF. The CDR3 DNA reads TGCGCCAGCAGCTTAGGTCAGGAGGGGCAGCCCCAGCATTTT.

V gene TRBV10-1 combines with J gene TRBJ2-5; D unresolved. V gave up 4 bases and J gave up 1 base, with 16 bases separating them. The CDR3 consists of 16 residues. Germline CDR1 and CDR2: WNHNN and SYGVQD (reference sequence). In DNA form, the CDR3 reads TGCGCCAGCAGTGGCCCTAGATTTAGGACCCAAGAGACCCAGTACTTC. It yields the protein CASSGPRFRTQETQYF.

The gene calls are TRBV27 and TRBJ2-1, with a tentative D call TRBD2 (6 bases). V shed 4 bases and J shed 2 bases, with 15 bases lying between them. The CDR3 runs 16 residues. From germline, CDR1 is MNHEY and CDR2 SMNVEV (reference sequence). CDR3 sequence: CASSSPSSVPYNEQFF. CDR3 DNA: TGTGCCAGCAGTTCCCCCTCTAGCGTTCCCTACAATGAGCAGTTCTTC.

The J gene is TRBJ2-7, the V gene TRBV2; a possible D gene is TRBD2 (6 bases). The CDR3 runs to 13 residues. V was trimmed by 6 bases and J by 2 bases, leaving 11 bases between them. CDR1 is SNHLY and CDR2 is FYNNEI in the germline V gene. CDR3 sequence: CASSDGGTYEQYF. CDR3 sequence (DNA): TGTGCCAGCAGCGACGGGGGAACCTACGAGCAGTACTTC.

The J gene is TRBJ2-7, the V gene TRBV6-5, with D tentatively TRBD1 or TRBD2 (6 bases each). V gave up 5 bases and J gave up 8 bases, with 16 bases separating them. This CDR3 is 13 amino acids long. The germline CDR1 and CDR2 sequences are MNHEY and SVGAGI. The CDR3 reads CASSQPGGGKQYF. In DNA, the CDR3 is TGTGCCAGCAGTCAACCTGGAGGGGGGAAGCAGTACTTC.

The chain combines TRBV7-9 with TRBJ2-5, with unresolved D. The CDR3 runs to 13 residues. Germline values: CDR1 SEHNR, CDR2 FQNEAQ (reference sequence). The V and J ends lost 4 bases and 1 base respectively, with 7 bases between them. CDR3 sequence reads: CASSSPPQETQYF. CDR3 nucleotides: TGTGCCAGCAGCTCCCCCCCCCAAGAGACCCAGTACTTC.

The DNA for the CDR3 is TGCGCCAGCAGCCTTTCACCAGGGGGGCCGGGGGAAAAACTGTTTTTT. It yields the protein CASSLSPGGPGEKLFF. V is TRBV5-1 and J is TRBJ1-4, with TRBD1 matching 7 bases. There are 16 residues in the CDR3. CDR1 and CDR2 from the germline V gene are SGHRS and YFSETQ. The V and J ends lost 4 bases and 8 bases, in that order; junction bases with no gene match: 14.

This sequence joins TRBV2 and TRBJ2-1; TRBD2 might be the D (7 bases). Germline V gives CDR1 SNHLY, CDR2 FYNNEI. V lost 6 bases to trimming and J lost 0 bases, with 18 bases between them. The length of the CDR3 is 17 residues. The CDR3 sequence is CASSPFPAGHSYNEQFF. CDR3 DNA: TGTGCCAGCAGCCCTTTCCCAGCGGGACACTCCTACAATGAGCAGTTCTTC.

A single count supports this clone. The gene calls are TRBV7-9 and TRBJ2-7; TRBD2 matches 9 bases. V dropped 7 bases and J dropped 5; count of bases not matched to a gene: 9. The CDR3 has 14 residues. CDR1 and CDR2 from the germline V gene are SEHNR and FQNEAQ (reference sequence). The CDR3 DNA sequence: TGTGCCAGCAACAGGTTGCGGGAGGGCAACGAGCAGTACTTC. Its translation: CASNRLREGNEQYF.

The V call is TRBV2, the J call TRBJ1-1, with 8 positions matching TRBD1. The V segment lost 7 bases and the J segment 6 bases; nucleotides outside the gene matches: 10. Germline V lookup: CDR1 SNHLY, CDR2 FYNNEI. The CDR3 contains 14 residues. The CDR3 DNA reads TGTGCCAGCACTCCGTCAGGGGGCATGGCTGAAGCTTTCTTT. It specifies CASTPSGGMAEAFF. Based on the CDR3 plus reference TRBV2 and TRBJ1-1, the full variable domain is EPEVTQTPSHQVTQMGQEVILRCVPISNHLYFYWYRQILGQKVEFLVSFYNNEISEKSEIFDDQFSVERPDGSNFTLKIRSTKLEDSAMYFCASTPSGGMAEAFFGQGTRLTVV.

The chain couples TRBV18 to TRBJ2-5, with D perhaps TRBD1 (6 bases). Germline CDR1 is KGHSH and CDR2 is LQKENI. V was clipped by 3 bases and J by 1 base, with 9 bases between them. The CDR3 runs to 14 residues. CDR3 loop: CASSPMTGQETQYF. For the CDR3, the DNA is TGTGCCAGCTCACCGATGACAGGCCAAGAGACCCAGTACTTC.

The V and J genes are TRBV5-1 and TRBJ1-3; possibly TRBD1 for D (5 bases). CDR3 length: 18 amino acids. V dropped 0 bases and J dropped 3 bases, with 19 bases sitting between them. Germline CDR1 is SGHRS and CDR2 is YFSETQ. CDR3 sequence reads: CASSLVSGAGYNGNTIYF. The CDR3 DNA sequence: TGCGCCAGCAGCTTGGTCTCCGGGGCAGGATATAATGGAAACACCATATATTTT.

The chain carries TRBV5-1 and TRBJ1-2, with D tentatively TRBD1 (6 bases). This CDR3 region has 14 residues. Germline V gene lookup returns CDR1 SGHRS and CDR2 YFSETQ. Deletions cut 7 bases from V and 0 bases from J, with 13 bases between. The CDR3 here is CASGPDRPNYGYTF. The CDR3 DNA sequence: TGCGCCAGCGGACCAGACAGGCCTAACTATGGCTACACCTTC.

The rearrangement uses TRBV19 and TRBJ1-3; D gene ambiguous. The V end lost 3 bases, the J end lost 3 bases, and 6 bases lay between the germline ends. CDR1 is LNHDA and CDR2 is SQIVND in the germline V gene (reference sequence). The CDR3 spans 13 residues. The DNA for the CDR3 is TGTGCCAGTAGTATCGGACGTGGAAACACCATATATTTT. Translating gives CASSIGRGNTIYF.

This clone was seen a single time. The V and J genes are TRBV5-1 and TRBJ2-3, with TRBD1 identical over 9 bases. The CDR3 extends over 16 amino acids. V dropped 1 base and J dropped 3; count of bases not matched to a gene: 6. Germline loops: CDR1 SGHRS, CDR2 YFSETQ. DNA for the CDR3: TGCGCCAGCAGCTTGTCTGGGACAGGGTTGACAGATACGCAGTATTTT. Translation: CASSLSGTGLTDTQYF.

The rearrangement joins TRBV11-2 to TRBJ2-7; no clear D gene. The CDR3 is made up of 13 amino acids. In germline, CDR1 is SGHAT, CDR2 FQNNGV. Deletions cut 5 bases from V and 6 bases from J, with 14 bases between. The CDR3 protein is CASSPQVGGEQYF. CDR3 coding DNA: TGTGCCAGCAGCCCACAAGTGGGCGGCGAGCAGTACTTC.

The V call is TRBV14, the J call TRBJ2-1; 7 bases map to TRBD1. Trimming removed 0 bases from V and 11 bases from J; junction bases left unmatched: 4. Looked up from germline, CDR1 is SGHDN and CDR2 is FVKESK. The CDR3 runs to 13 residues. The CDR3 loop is CASSQDLDRQQFF. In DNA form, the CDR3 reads TGTGCCAGCAGCCAAGATCTGGACAGGCAGCAGTTCTTC.

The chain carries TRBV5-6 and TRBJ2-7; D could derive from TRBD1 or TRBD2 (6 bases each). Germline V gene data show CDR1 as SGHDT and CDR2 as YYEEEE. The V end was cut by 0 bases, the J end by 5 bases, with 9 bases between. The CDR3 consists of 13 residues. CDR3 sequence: CASSLAGAHEQYF. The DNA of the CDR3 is TGTGCCAGCAGCTTGGCGGGGGCCCACGAGCAGTACTTC.

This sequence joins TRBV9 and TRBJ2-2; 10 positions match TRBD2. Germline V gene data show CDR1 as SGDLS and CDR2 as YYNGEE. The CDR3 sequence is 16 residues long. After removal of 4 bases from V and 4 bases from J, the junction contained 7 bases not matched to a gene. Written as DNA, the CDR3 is TGTGCCAGCAGCCCACGGACTAGCGGTTCCACCGGGGAGCTGTTTTTT. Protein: CASSPRTSGSTGELFF. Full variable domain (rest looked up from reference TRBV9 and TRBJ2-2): DSGVTQTPKHLITATGQRVTLRCSPRSGDLSVYWYQQSLDQGLQFLIQYYNGEERAKGNILERFSAQQFPDLHSELNLSSLELGDSALYFCASSPRTSGSTGELFFGEGSRLTVL.

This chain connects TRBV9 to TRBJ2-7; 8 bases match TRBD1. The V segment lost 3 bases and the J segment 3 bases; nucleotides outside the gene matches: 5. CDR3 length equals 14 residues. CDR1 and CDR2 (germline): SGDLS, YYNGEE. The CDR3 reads CASSGQGIYYEQYF. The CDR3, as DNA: TGTGCCAGCAGCGGACAGGGGATCTACTACGAGCAGTACTTC.

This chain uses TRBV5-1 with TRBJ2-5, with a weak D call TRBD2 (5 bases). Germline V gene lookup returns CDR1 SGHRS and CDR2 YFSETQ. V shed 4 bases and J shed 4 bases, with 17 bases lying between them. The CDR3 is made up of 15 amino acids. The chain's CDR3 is CASSIRDPGLETQYF. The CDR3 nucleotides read TGCGCCAGCAGCATTAGAGATCCGGGGTTAGAGACCCAGTACTTC.

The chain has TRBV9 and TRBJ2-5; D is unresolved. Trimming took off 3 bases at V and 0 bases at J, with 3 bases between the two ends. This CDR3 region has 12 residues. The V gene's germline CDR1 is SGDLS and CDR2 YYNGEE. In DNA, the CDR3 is TGTGCCAGCAGCGGGAACCAAGAGACCCAGTACTTC. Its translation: CASSGNQETQYF.

The CDR3 region has the DNA TGCGCCAGCAGCGGACTAGCGGGAAACACAGATACGCAGTATTTT. Protein: CASSGLAGNTDTQYF. The genes are TRBV5-1 and TRBJ2-3, with 12 bases lining up with TRBD2. V lost 4 bases to trimming and J lost 2 bases; unmatched junction nucleotides: 2. Germline-derived CDR1 and CDR2 are SGHRS and YFSETQ. This CDR3 spans 15 amino acids.

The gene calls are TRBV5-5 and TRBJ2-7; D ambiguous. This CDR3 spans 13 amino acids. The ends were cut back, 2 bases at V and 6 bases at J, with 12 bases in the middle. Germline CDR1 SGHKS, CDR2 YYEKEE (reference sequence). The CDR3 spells CASSLNLSGEQYF. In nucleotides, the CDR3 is TGTGCCAGCAGCTTAAACCTTTCGGGCGAGCAGTACTTC.

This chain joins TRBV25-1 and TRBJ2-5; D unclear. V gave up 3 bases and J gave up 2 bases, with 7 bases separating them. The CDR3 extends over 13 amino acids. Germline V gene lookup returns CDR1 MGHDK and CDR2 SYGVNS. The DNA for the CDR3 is TGTGCCAGCAGTGACAGGCAGCAAGAGACCCAGTACTTC. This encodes CASSDRQQETQYF.